This T cell receptor beta chain came from a study of T-cell reconstitution after alpha-beta-depleted transplantation in children. Study findings and constraints: The high TCRbeta diversity at day 60 in some patients came from surviving recipient T cells and thymic progenitors. A year had passed since transplant, and T-cell counts and diversity by then came mostly from newly produced T cells.

During its preparation, the TCRbeta library received unique molecular identifiers. TCRdb re-analysed the PCR reads in MiXCR, keeping a single row per CDR3 protein. The sample records about a million distinct CDR3 sequences, 25% to 35% being singletons. CDR1 and CDR2 (germline): MGHRA, YSYEKL. There are 17 residues in the CDR3. V trimming: 0 bases; J trimming: 4 bases; junction bases outside the gene matches: 8. Concerning this clonotype itself: Its antigen remains unknown.

The V gene is TRBV4-1, the J gene TRBJ1-2, with TRBD1 matching over 10 bases. The TCR comes from a boy in the first two years of life who had a stem cell transplant for SCID, so the T cells may come from the graft donor. The sample in question was PBMCs, mostly from graft donor cells, obtained 360 days after TCRalphabeta/CD19-depleted stem cell transplant. This CDR3 reads CASSQDWDRGPFYGYTF. The CDR3 coding sequence is TGCGCCAGCAGCCAAGATTGGGACAGGGGTCCTTTCTATGGCTACACCTTC.